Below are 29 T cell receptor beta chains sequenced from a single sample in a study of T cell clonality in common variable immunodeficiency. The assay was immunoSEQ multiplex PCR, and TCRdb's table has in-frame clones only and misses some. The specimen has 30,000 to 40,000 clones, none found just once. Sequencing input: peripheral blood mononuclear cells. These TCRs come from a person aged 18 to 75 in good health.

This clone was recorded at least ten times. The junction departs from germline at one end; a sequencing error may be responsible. The covered CDR3 bases are TGTGCCACCAGCCCCAGGGGCGATCACCAAGAGACC. Translation: CATSPRGDHQET. The CDR3 in full is CATSPRGDHQETQYF. This chain uses TRBV7-9 with TRBJ2-5; D perhaps matches TRBD1 (6 bases). The CDR3 end lies 3 residues beyond the end of the read and is filled in from the germline J gene. The CDR3 extends over 15 amino acids. CDR1 SEHNR and CDR2 FQNEAQ come from the germline V gene (reference sequence). The full variable domain, with the rest looked up from reference TRBV7-9 and TRBJ2-5, is DTGVSQNPRHKITKRGQNVTFRCDPISEHNRLYWYRQTLGQGPEFLTYFQNEAQLEKSRLLSDRFSAERPKGSFSTLEIQRTEQGDSAMYLCATSPRGDHQETQYFGPGTRLLVL.

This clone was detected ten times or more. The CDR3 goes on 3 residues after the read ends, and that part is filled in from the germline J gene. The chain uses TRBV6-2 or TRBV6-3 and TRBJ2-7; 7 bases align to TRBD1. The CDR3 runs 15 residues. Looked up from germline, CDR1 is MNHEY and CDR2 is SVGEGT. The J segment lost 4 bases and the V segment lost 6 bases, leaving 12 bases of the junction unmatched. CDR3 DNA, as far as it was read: TGTGCCAGCAGCTATCCGACAGGGATCGTTTACGAG. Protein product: CASSYPTGIVYE. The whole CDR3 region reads CASSYPTGIVYEQYF.

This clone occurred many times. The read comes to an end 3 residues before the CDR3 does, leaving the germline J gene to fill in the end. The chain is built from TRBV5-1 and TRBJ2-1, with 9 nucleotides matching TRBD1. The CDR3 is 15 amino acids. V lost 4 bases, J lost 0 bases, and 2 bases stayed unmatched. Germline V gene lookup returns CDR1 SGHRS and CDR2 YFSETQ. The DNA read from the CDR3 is TGCGCCAGCAGCCCGGGACAGGGCTCCTACAATGAG. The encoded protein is CASSPGQGSYNE. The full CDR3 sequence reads CASSPGQGSYNEQFF.

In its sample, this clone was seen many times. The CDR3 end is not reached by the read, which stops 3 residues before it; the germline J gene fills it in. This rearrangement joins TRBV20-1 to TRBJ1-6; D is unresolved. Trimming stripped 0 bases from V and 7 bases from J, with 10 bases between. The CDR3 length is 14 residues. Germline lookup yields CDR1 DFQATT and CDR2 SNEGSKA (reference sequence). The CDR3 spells CSARDVIANSPLHF. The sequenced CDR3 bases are TGCAGTGCTAGAGATGTGATAGCCAATTCACCC.

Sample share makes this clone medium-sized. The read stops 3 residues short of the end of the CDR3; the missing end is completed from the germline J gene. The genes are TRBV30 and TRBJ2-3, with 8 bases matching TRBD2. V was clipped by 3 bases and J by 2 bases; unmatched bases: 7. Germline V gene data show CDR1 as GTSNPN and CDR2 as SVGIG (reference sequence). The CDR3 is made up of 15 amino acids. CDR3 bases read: TGTGCCTGGAGAACGGGACTAGAGATCACAGATACG. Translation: CAWRTGLEITDT. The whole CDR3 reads CAWRTGLEITDTQYF.

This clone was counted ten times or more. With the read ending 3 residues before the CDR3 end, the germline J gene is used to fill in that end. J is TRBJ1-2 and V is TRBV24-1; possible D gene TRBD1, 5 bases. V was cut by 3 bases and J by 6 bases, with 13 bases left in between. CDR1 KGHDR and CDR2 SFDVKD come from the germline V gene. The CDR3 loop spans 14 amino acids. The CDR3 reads CATSDARGLDGYTF. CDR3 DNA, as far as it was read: TGTGCCACCAGTGATGCAAGGGGCCTCGATGGC.

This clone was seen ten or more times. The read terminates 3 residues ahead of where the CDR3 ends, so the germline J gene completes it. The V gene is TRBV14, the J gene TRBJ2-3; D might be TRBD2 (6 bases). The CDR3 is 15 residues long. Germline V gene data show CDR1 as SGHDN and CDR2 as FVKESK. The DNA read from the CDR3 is TGTGCCAGCAGCCCGCGGGGCGGGAATAAGGAGACG. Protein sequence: CASSPRGGNKET. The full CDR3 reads CASSPRGGNKETQYF. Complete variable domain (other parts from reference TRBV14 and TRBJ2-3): EAGVTQFPSHSVIEKGQTVTLRCDPISGHDNLYWYRRVMGKEIKFLLHFVKESKQDESGMPNNRFLAERTGGTYSTLKVQPAELEDSGVYFCASSPRGGNKETQYFGPGTRLTVL.

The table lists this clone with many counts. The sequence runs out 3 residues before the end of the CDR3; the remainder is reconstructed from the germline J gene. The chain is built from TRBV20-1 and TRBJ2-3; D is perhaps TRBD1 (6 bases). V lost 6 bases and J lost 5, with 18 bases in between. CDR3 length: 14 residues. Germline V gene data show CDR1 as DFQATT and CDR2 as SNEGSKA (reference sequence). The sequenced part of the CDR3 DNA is TGCAGTGCGATGATAGGGGGATCGGGAGATACG. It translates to CSAMIGGSGDT. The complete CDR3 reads CSAMIGGSGDTQYF.

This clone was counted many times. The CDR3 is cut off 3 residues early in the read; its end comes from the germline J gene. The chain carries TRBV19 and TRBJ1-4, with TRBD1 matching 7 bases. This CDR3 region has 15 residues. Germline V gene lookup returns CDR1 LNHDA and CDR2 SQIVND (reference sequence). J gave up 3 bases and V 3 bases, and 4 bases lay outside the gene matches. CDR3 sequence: CASSMGTAANEKLFF. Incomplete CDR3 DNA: TGTGCCAGTAGTATGGGGACAGCCGCTAATGAAAAA.

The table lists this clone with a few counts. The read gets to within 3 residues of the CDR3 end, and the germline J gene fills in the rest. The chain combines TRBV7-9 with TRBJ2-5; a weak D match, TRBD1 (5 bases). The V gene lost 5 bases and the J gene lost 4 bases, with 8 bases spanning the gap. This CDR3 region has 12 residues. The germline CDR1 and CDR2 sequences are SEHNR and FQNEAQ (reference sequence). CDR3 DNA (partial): TGTGCCAGCAGCAGGGGCCCAGAGACC. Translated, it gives CASSRGPET. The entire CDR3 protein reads CASSRGPETQYF.

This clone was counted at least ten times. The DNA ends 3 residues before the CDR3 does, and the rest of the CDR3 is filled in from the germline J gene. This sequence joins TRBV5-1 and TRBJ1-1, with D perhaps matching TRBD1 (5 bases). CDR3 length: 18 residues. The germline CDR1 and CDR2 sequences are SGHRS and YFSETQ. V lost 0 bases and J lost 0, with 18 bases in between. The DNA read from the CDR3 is TGCGCCAGCAGCTTGGAAGGTGGCAGGGCCAAAATGAACACTGAA. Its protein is CASSLEGGRAKMNTE. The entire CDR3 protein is CASSLEGGRAKMNTEAFF.

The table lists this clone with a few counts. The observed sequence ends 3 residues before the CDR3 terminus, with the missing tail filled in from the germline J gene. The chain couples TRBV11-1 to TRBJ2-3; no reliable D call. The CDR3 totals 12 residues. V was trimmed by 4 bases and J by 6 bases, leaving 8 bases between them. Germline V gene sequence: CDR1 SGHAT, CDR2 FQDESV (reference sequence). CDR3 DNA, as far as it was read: TGTGCCAGCAGCTCTGGCAGGGATACG. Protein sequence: CASSSGRDT. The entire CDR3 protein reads CASSSGRDTQYF.

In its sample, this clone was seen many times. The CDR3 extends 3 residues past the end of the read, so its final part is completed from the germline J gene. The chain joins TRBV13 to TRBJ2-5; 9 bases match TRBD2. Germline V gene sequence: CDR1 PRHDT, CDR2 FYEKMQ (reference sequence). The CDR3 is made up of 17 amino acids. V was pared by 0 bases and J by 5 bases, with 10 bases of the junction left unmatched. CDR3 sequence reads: CASSLGLAGLGGETQYF. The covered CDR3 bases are TGTGCCAGCAGCTTAGGCCTAGCGGGGCTAGGTGGGGAGACC.

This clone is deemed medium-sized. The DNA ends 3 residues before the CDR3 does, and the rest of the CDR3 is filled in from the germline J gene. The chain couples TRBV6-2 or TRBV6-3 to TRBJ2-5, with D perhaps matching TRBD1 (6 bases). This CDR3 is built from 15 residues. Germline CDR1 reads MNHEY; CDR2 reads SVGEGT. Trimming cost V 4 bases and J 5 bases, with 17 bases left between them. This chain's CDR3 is CASSSPPTGTETQYF. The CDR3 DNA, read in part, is TGTGCCAGCAGTTCCCCTCCCACAGGGACGGAGACC.

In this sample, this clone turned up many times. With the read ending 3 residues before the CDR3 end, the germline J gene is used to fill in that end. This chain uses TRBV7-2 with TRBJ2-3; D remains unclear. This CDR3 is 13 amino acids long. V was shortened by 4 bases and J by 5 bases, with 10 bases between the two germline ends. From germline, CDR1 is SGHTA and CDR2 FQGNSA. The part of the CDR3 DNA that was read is TGTGCCAGCAGCTCCTATACGGTAGATACG. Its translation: CASSSYTVDT. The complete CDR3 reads CASSSYTVDTQYF.

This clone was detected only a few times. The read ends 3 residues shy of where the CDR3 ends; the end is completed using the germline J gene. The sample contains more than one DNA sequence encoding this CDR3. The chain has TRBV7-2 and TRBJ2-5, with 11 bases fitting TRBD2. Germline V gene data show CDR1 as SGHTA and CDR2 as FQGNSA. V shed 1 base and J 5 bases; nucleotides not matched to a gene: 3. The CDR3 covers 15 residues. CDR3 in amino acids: CASSLGLAGGETQYF. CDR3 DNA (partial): TGTGCCAGCAGCTTAGGGCTAGCGGGAGGCGAGACC.

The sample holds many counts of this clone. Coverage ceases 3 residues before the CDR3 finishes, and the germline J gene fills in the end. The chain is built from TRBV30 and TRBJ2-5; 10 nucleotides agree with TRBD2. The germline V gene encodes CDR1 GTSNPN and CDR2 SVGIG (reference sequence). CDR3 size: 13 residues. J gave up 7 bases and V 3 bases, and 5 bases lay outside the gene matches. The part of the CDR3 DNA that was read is TGTGCCTGGAGCGGGACTAGCGTAGCGACC. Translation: CAWSGTSVAT. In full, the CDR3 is CAWSGTSVATQYF.

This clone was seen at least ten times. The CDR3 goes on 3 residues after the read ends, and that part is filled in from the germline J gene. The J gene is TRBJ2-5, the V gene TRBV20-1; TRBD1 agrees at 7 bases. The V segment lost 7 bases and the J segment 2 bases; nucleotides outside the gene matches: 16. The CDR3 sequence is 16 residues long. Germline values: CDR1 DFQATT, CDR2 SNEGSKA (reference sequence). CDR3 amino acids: CSVHRRQGQPQETQYF. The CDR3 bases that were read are TGCAGTGTCCACAGACGGCAGGGACAGCCTCAAGAGACC.

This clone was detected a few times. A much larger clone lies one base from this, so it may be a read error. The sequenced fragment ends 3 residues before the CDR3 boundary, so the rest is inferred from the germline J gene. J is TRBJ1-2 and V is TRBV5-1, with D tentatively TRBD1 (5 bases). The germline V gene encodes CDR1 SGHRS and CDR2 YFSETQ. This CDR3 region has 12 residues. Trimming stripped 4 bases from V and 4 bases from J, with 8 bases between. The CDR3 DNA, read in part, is TGCGCCAGCAGCATCGACAGCTATGGC. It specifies CASSIDSYG. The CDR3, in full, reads CASSIDSYGYTF.

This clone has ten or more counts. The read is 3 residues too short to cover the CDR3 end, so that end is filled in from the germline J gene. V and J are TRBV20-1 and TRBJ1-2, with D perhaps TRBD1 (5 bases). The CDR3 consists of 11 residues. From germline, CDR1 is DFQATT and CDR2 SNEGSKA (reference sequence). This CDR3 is CSARRQGGYTF. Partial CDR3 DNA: TGCAGTGCTAGGCGGCAGGGCGGC.

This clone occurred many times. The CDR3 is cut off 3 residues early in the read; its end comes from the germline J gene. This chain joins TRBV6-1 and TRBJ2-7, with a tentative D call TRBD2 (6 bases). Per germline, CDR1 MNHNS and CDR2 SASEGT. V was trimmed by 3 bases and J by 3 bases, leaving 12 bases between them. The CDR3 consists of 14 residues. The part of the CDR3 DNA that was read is TGTGCCAGCAGTGAGGGGGGAGCCAGCTACGAG. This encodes CASSEGGASYE. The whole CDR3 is CASSEGGASYEQYF.

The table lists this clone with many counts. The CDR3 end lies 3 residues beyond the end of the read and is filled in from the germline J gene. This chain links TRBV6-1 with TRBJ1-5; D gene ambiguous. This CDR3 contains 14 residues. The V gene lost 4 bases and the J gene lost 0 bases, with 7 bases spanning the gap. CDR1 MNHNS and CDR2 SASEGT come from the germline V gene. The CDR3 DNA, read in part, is TGTGCCAGCAGTGGCGTTTATAGCAATCAGCCC. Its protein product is CASSGVYSNQP. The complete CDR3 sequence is CASSGVYSNQPQHF.

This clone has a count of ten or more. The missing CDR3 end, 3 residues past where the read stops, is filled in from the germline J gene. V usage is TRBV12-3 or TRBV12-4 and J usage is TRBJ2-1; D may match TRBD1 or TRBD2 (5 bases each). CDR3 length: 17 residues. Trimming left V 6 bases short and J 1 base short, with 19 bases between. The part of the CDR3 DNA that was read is TGTGCCAGCAGCCCCCGGTTGAGGGGCACATCCTACAATGAG. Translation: CASSPRLRGTSYNE. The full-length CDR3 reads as CASSPRLRGTSYNEQFF.

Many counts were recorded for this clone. Partial CDR3 DNA: TGTGCCAGCAGCCCTCTCCTAGCGGGAGGGGCTTTAGTAGACAATGAG. Amino acids: CASSPLLAGGALVDNE. The whole CDR3 is CASSPLLAGGALVDNEQFF. The chain combines TRBV28 with TRBJ2-1; TRBD2 aligns across 12 bases. The read is 3 residues too short to cover the CDR3 end, so that end is filled in from the germline J gene. CDR1 is MDHEN and CDR2 is SYDVKM in the germline V gene. The CDR3 extends over 19 amino acids. V was clipped by 6 bases and J by 5 bases; unmatched bases: 17.

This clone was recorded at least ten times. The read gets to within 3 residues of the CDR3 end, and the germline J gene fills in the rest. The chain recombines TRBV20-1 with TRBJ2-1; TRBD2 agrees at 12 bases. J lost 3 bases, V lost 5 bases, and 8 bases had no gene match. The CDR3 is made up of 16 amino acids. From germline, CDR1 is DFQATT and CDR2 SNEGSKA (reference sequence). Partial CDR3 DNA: TGCAGTGCTCATGAACTAGCGGGAGGAAACTACAATGAG. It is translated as CSAHELAGGNYNE. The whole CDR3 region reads CSAHELAGGNYNEQFF.

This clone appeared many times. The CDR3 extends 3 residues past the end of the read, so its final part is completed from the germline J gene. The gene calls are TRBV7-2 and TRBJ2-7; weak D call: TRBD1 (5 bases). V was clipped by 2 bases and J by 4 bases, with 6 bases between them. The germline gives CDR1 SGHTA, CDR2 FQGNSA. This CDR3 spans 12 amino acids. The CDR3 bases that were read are TGTGCCAGCAGCTTACGACAGTACGAG. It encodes CASSLRQYE. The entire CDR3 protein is CASSLRQYEQYF.

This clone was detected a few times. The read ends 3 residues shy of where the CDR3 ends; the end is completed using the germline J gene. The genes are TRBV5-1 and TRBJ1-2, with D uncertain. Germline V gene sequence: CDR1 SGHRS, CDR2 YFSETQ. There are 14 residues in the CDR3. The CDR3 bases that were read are TGCGCCAGCAGCTTTACATCTGGCACAGATACC. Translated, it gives CASSFTSGTDT. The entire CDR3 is CASSFTSGTDTYTF.

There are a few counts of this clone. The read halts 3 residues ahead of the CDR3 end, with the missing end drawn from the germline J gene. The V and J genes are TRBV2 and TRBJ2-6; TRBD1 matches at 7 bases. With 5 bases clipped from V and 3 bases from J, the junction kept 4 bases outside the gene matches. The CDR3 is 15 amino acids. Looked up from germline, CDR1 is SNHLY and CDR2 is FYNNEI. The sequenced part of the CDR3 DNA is TGTGCCAGCAGTTTAGGGGGCTTTGGGGCCAACGTC. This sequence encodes CASSLGGFGANV. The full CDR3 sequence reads CASSLGGFGANVLTF.

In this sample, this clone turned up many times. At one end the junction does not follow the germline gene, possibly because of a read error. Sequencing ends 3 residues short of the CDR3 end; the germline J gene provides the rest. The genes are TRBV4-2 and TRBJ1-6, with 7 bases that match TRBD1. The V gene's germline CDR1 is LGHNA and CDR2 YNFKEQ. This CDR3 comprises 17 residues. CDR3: CASSPQQGLAYNSPLHF. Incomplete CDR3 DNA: TGCGCCAGCAGCCCACAACAGGGGTTAGCCTATAATTCACCC.